This entry features one TCR beta chain sequence. The antigen is unknown. This specimen comes from a study of cytomegalovirus exposure and HLA in healthy donors. A multiplex PCR was run with 60 Vbeta primers and 13 Jbeta primers. Profiling relied on immunoSEQ multiplex PCR, and the TCRdb table lists in-frame clones only, not all of them. Here the sample spans 90,000 to 120,000 clones, more than 65% being singletons. At collection, donors were nominally healthy, but unrecorded immune exposures were probable. V was pared by 3 bases and J by 2 bases, with 5 bases of the junction left unmatched. The germline V gene encodes CDR1 LGHNA and CDR2 YNFKEQ. This CDR3 contains 15 residues. Study-level findings and limits: The authors later found TCR association rates varying by HLA locus, with DRB1 most and HLA-C fewest. A later analysis reportedly identified an Asian-associated ancestry cluster as carrying fewer N-insertions than the approximately 620-donor mean.

V gene TRBV4-2 combines with J gene TRBJ2-3; 7 bases match TRBD1. The source is a man aged 30-40 years in good health and CMV-seronegative. Sequenced input: PBMCs. The CDR3 region is CASSHRDSFTDTQYF. In DNA, the CDR3 is TGTGCCAGCAGCCACCGGGACAGCTTCACAGATACGCAGTATTTT.